This T cell receptor beta chain is drawn from a study of CD8 T cells in ankylosing spondylitis. Ten or more counts support this clonotype. Its matching antigen is unknown. Germline CDR1 and CDR2: SGHRS and YFSETQ. Trimming cost V 3 bases and J 9 bases; bases outside gene matches: 11. The CDR3 length is 15 residues. Quantitative 5'-RACE with molecular barcodes generated TCR beta libraries. TCRdb ran MiXCR on the 5' RACE reads and lists one entry per CDR3 protein. Of around 130,000 distinct CDR3 sequences listed, 7% were seen once; the top ten hold 12%. Regarding the study as a whole: Characteristic, it appeared, of ankylosing spondylitis blood was a TCR beta motif of eight or nine highly homologous variants. Matched synovial fluid from ankylosing spondylitis patients was reported to be enriched for disease-linked clones.

Sequenced sample: blood, either unsorted or a sorted T cell fraction (not recorded which). This clonotype was sampled from a male donor with ankylosing spondylitis or in good health (not recorded which). V is TRBV5-1 and J is TRBJ2-1, with 8 bases lining up with TRBD2. CDR3 coding DNA: TGCGCCAGCAGCTCGGAGCGGCTAGCGGGCGGTGAGCAGTTCTTC. Protein sequence: CASSSERLAGGEQFF.